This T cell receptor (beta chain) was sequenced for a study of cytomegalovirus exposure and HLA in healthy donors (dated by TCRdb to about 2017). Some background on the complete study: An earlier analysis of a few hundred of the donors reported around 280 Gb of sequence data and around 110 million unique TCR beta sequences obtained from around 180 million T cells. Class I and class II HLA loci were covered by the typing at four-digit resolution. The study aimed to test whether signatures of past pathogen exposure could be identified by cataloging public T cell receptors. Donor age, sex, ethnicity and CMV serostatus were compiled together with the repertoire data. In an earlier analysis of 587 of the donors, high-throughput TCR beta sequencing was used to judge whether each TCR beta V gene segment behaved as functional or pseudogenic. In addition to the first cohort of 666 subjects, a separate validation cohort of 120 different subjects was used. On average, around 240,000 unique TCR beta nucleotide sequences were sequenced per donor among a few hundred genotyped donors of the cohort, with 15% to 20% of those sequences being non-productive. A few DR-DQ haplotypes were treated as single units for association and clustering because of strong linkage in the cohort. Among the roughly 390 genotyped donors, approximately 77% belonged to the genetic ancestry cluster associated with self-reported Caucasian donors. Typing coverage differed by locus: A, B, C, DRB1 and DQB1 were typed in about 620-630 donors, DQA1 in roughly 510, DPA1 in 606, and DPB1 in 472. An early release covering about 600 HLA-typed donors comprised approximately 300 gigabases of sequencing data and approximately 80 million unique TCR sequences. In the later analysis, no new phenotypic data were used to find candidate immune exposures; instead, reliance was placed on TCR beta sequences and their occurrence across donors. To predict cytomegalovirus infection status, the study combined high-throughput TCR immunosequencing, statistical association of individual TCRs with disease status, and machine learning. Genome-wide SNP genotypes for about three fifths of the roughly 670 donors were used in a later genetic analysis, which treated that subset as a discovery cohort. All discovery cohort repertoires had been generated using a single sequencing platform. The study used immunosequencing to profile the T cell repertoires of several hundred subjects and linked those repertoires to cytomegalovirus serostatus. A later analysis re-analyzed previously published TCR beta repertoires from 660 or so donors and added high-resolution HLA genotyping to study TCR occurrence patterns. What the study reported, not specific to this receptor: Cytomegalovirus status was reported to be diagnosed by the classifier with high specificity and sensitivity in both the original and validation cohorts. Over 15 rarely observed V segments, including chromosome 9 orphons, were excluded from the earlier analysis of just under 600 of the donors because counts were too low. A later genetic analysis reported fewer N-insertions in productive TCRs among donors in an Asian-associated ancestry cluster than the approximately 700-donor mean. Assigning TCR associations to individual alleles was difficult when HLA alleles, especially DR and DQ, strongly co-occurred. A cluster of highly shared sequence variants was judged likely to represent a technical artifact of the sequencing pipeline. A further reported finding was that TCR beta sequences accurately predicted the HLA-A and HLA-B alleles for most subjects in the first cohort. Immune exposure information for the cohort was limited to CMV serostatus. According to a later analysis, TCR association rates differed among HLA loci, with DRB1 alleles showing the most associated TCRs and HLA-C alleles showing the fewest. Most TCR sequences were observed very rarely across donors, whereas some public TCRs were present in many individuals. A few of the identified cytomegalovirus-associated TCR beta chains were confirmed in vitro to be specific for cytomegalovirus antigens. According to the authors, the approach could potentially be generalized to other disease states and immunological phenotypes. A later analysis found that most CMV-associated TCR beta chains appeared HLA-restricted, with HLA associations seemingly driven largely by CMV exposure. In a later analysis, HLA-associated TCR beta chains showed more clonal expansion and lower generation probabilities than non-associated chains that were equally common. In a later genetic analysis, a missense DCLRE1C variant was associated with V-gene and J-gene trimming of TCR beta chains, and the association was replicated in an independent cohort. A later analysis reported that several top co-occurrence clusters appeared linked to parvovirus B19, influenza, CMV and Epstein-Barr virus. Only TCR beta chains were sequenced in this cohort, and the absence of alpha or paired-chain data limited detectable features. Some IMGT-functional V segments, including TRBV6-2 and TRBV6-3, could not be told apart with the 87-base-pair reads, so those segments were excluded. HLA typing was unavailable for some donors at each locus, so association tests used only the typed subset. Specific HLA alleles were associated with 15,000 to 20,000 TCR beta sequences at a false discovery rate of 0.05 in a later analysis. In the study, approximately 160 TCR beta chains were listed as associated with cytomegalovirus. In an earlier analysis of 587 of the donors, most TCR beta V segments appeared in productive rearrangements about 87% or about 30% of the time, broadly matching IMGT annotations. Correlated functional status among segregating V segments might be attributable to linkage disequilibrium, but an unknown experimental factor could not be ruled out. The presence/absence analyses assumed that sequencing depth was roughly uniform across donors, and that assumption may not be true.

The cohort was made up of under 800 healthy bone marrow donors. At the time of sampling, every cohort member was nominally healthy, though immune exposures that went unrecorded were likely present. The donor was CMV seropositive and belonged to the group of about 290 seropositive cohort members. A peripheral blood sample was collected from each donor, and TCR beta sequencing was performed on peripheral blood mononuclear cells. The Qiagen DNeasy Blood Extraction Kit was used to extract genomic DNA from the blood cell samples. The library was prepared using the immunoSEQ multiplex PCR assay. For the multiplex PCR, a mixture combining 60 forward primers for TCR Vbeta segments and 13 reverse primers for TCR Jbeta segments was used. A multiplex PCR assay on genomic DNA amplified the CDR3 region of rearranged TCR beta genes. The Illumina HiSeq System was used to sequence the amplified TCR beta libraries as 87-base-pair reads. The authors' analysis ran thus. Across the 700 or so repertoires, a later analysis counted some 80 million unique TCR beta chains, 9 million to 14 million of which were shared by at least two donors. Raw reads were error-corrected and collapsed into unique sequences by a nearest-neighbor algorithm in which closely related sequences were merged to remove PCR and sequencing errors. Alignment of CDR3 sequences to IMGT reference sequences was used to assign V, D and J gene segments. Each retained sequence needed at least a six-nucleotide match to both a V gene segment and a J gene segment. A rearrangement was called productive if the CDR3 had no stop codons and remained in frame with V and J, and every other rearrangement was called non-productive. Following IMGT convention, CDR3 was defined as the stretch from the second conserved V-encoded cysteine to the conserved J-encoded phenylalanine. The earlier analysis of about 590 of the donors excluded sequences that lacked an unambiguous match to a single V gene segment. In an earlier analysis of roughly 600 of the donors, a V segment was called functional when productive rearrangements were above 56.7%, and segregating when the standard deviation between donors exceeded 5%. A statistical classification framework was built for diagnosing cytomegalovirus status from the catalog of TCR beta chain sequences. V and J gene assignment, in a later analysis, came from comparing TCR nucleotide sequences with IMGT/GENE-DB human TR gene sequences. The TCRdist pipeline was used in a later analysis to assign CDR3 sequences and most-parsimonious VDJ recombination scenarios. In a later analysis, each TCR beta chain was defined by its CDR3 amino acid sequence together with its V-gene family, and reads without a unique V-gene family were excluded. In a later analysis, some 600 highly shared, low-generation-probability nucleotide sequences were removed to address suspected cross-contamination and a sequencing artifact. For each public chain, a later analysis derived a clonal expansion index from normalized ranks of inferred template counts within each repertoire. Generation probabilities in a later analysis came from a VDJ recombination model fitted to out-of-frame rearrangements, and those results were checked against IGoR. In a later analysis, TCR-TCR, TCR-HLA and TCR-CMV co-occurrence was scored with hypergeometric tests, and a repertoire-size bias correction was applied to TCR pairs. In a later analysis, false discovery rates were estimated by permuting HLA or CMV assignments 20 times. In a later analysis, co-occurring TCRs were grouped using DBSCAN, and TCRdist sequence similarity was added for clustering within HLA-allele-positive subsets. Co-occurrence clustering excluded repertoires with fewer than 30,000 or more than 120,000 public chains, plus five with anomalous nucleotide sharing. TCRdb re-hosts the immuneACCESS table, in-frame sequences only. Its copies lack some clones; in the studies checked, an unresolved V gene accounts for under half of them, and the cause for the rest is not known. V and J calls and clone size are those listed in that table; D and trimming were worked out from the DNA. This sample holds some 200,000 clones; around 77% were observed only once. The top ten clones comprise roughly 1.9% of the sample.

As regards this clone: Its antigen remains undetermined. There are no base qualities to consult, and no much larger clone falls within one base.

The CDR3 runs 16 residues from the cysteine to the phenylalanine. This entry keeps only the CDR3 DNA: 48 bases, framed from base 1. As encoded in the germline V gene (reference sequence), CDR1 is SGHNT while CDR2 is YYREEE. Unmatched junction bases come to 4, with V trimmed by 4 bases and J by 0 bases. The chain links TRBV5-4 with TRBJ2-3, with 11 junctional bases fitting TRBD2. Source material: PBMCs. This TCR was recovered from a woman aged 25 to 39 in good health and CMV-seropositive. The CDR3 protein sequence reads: CASSRVAGGSTDTQYF. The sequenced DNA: TGTGCCAGCAGCCGGGTAGCGGGGGGGAGCACAGATACGCAGTATTTT.